This section outlines one T cell receptor beta chain sequence together with its context. There is no known antigen for this receptor. Based on the germline V gene (reference sequence), the CDR1 and CDR2 sequences are GTSNPN and SVGIG. Including the terminal cysteine and phenylalanine, the CDR3 comprises 13 residues. CDR3 DNA only is kept here, 39 bases in frame from base 1. The trim is 3 bases for V and 0 bases for J, with a gap of 8 bases between the germline ends. In total, 500 to 700 healthy bone marrow donors made up the cohort. Cohort members were all nominally healthy when sampled, although unrecorded immune exposures were likely present. The donor tested CMV seropositive, placing the donor among the approximately 290 seropositive members of the cohort. A peripheral blood sample was collected from each donor, and TCR beta sequencing was performed on peripheral blood mononuclear cells. The Qiagen DNeasy Blood Extraction Kit was used to extract genomic DNA from the blood cell samples.

The method behind the library was the immunoSEQ multiplex PCR assay. A mixture of 60 forward primers for TCR Vbeta segments and 13 reverse primers for TCR Jbeta segments was used in the multiplex PCR. A multiplex PCR assay on genomic DNA amplified the CDR3 region of rearranged TCR beta genes. Amplified TCR beta libraries were sequenced as 87-base-pair reads on the Illumina HiSeq System. Under the source paper's analysis protocol: A later analysis counted tens of millions of unique TCR beta chains across the 550 to 700 repertoires, and about 10 million of these chains were shared by at least two donors. Raw reads were error-corrected and collapsed into unique sequences by a nearest-neighbor algorithm in which closely related sequences were merged to remove PCR and sequencing errors. V, D and J gene segments were assigned by aligning CDR3 sequences to IMGT reference sequences. For a sequence to be retained, a match of at least six nucleotides to both a V gene segment and a J gene segment was required. Rearrangements were called productive when the CDR3 lacked stop codons and stayed in frame with V and J; all others were non-productive. Following IMGT convention, CDR3 was defined as the stretch from the second conserved V-encoded cysteine to the conserved J-encoded phenylalanine. Sequences without an unambiguous match to a single V gene segment were excluded from the earlier analysis of a few hundred of the donors. An earlier analysis of several hundred of the donors classified V segments as functional when productive rearrangements were above 56.7% and as segregating when the standard deviation between donors was above 5%. To diagnose cytomegalovirus status from the catalog of TCR beta chain sequences, a statistical classification framework was built. In a later analysis, V and J genes were assigned by comparing TCR nucleotide sequences against IMGT/GENE-DB human TR gene sequences. In a later analysis, CDR3 sequences and most-parsimonious VDJ recombination scenarios were assigned using the TCRdist pipeline. In a later analysis, every TCR beta chain was defined by the combination of its CDR3 amino acid sequence and its V-gene family, and reads without a unique V-gene family were dropped. As a way to deal with suspected cross-contamination and a sequencing artifact, a later analysis dropped 500 to 700 nucleotide sequences that were highly shared and had low generation probability. In a later analysis, a clonal expansion index was calculated for each public chain from normalized within-repertoire ranks of inferred template counts. In a later analysis, generation probabilities were computed using a VDJ recombination model fitted to out-of-frame rearrangements, and the results were checked against IGoR. In a later analysis, hypergeometric tests were used to score TCR-TCR, TCR-HLA and TCR-CMV co-occurrence, with a repertoire-size bias correction applied to TCR pairs. To estimate false discovery rates, a later analysis permuted the HLA or CMV assignments 20 times. In a later analysis, co-occurring TCRs were grouped using DBSCAN, and TCRdist sequence similarity was added for clustering within HLA-allele-positive subsets. Repertoires with fewer than 30,000 or more than 120,000 public chains were left out of co-occurrence clustering, as were about five repertoires with anomalous nucleotide sharing. Entries here come from immuneACCESS through TCRdb and include only in-frame sequences with V and J called. Some clones fail to appear in such tables; in the studies checked, an unresolved V gene covers under half of the shortfall, and the cause of the remainder is unknown. V, J and clone size were drawn from that table, and D and trimming were deduced from the DNA. Per the sample table, the count is some 48,000 clones. The top ten hold about 6.1% of the sample.

The data are from a study of cytomegalovirus exposure and HLA in healthy donors (TCRdb year 2017). As for the study more broadly: According to an earlier analysis of 587 of the donors, 150 million to 200 million T cells yielded 90 million to 140 million unique TCR beta sequences and more than 250 Gb of sequence data. The study used immunosequencing to profile the T cell repertoires of under 700 subjects and linked those repertoires to cytomegalovirus serostatus. A handful of DR-DQ haplotypes were treated as single units for association and clustering because of strong linkage in the cohort. Among almost 400 genotyped donors of the cohort, an average of roughly 240,000 unique TCR beta nucleotide sequences were sequenced per donor, roughly 20% of them non-productive. Typing coverage varied by locus: roughly 629-630 donors for A, B, C, DRB1 and DQB1; 522 for DQA1; nearly 610 for DPA1; 450 to 480 for DPB1. A separate validation cohort of 100 to 150 different subjects was used in addition to the roughly 620-subject first cohort. The study aimed to test whether signatures of past pathogen exposure could be identified by cataloging public T cell receptors. Of the 350 to 450 genotyped donors, roughly 80% fell in the genetic ancestry cluster associated with self-reported Caucasian donors. HLA typing covered class I and class II loci at four-digit resolution. Every repertoire in the discovery cohort had been generated on one and the same sequencing platform. An early release covering 550 to 700 HLA-typed donors comprised about 310 gigabases of sequencing data and around 80 million unique TCR sequences. To study patterns of TCR occurrence, a later analysis re-analyzed previously published TCR beta repertoires from under 750 donors and added high-resolution HLA genotyping. To predict cytomegalovirus infection status, the study combined high-throughput TCR immunosequencing, statistical association of individual TCRs with disease status, and machine learning. Donor age, sex, ethnicity and CMV serostatus were collected together with the repertoire data. An earlier analysis of roughly 580 of the donors used high-throughput TCR beta sequencing to judge whether each TCR beta V gene segment behaved as functional or pseudogenic. The later analysis used no new phenotypic data to find candidate immune exposures, relying instead on TCR beta sequences and their occurrence across donors. A later genetic analysis took genome-wide SNP genotypes for about 55% of the roughly 700 donors and used that subset as a discovery cohort.

What the work shows at the level of the full study, not this receptor alone: At a false discovery rate of 0.05, a later analysis linked 15,000 to 20,000 TCR beta sequences to specific HLA alleles. Some IMGT-functional V segments, including TRBV6-2 and TRBV6-3, could not be distinguished by the 87-base-pair reads and were therefore excluded. Because counts were too low, more than 15 rarely observed V segments, including chromosome 9 orphons, were excluded from the earlier analysis of fewer than 650 of the donors. Correlated functional status among segregating V segments might be attributable to linkage disequilibrium, but an unknown experimental factor could not be ruled out. Immune exposure information for the cohort was limited to CMV serostatus. Compared with the roughly 700-donor mean, donors in an Asian-associated ancestry cluster had fewer N-insertions in productive TCRs, according to a later genetic analysis. A cluster of highly shared sequence variants was judged likely to represent a technical artifact of the sequencing pipeline. Assigning TCR associations to individual alleles was difficult when HLA alleles, especially DR and DQ, strongly co-occurred. The study listed 164 TCR beta chains as associated with cytomegalovirus. A later analysis found that TCR association rates varied across HLA loci, with DRB1 alleles showing the most associated TCRs and HLA-C alleles the fewest. A few of the identified cytomegalovirus-associated TCR beta chains were confirmed in vitro to be specific for cytomegalovirus antigens. An earlier analysis of approximately 570 of the donors showed that most TCR beta V segments appeared in productive rearrangements either about 87% or about 30% of the time, which broadly matched IMGT annotations. Because some donors lacked HLA typing at each locus, the association tests relied only on the typed subset. Most CMV-associated TCR beta chains appeared to be HLA-restricted in a later analysis, and the HLA associations seemed to be driven largely by CMV exposure. In a later analysis, HLA-associated TCR beta chains showed more clonal expansion and lower generation probabilities than non-associated chains that were equally common. Sequencing depth was assumed to be roughly uniform across donors in the presence/absence analyses, though that assumption may not hold. A further reported finding was that TCR beta sequences accurately predicted the HLA-A and HLA-B alleles for most subjects in the first cohort. A later genetic analysis associated a missense DCLRE1C variant with V-gene and J-gene trimming of TCR beta chains, and an independent cohort replicated the association. While some public TCRs were present in many individuals, most TCR sequences turned up only very rarely across donors. A later analysis reported that several top co-occurrence clusters appeared linked to parvovirus B19, influenza, CMV and Epstein-Barr virus. The classifier was reported to diagnose cytomegalovirus status with high specificity and sensitivity in both the original and validation cohorts. The cohort was sequenced for TCR beta chains only, and without alpha or paired-chain data the features that could be detected were limited. According to the authors, the approach could potentially be generalized to other disease states and immunological phenotypes.

The sequence came from a male donor in good health and CMV-seropositive. Sequencing was done on a sample of PBMCs. The rearranged segments are TRBV30 and TRBJ1-1, and possibly TRBD1, on 6 matching bases. The nucleotide sequence reads TGTGCCTGGAGGGGGGGGCTGAACACTGAAGCTTTCTTT. This sequence encodes CAWRGGLNTEAFF.